The present T cell receptor beta chain was sequenced within a study of cytotoxic CD8 clonotypes in ibrutinib-treated CLL (dated by TCRdb to the early 2020s). In terms of the full investigation: In this cohort, 15 patients were treatment-naive and ten to eleven were relapsed/refractory, while fewer than 18 had unmutated IGHV. Partial responses were observed in 24 patients and complete responses in 2; after a median follow-up of around 68 months, remission was maintained in approximately 14 patients and progression was observed in some twelve. Response samples were obtained after a median of 12 months of treatment, with a range of roughly 6 to 40 months. On average, each sample yielded around 230,000 productive templates and 94,082 productive rearrangements. Longitudinal samples were available for about 30% of the 86 trial participants. Cryopreserved peripheral blood mononuclear cells were obtained prior to treatment, at the time of response, and at either disease progression or sustained remission. All remission and progressive disease samples were collected while patients were still receiving ibrutinib. Results the study describes overall, beyond this receptor: Sampling times were not matched between patients in sustained remission and patients whose disease was progressing, and lymph node repertoires were not examined. An increase in clonality was observed at ibrutinib response, with clonality remaining stable during sustained remission and falling back toward baseline at progression. Public clonotypes were found to be uncommon and were observed to contract or remain stable during treatment; the increase in clonality was shown to reflect expansion of private clonotypes at ibrutinib response. Baseline clonality exceeded that of age-matched healthy donors and correlated strongly with circulating CD8+ T-cell counts.

The CDR3 holds 13 amino acids from the cysteine to the phenylalanine. The DNA shown is the 39-base CDR3, in frame from base 1. Between the V and J ends, shortened by 4 bases and 10 bases respectively, the junction contains 14 bases. In the germline V gene, CDR1 corresponds to SGDLS and CDR2 to YYNGEE. Reading the label with the study, this specimen's time point is: around 25 months on ibrutinib. Around 2 micrograms of genomic DNA were extracted from cryopreserved PBMCs for TCR beta library preparation. Longitudinal blood samples from CLL patients receiving ibrutinib monotherapy were subjected to high-throughput TCR beta sequencing. The patients took part in an open-label, single-center phase 2 trial of ibrutinib monotherapy. The goal of deep resolution MiSeq sequencing was a depth between 1 in 1 million and 1 in 200,000 T cells, and coverage averaged 10x per clonotype. The immunoSEQ hsTCRB Kit was used to generate TCR beta libraries. In the paper's pipeline: The data were analyzed with ImmunoSEQ Analyzer and ImmunoSEQ Data Assistant, and V, D and J gene assignments followed IMGT definitions. Clonality was computed as one minus normalized Shannon entropy of productive rearrangement frequencies, ranging from 0 to 1. Only overrepresented clonotypes making up at least 0.05% of the repertoire of each patient were included in the public clonotype analysis. About a dozen repertoires from age-matched healthy donors, obtained from immuneACCESS, served as clonality controls. In TCRdb, the immuneACCESS table is reduced to in-frame sequences with V and J assigned. These tables do not hold every clone; where another copy was compared, an unresolved V gene accounts for under half, and the others remain unexplained. For V, J and clone size, that table is used; D and trimming come from the DNA. This sample holds more than 200,000 clones; 70% were observed only once. The leading ten clones occupy 15% of the sample.

With respect to this clone: Its antigen is not yet known. Qualities for individual bases were not recorded, and no much larger clone is one base off.

The rearranged segments are TRBV9 and TRBJ2-2, and TRBD1 may be the D gene, going by 6 matching bases. Sequencing used PBMCs, obtained after 24 months of ibrutinib treatment. The source of this sequence is a human donor with chronic lymphocytic leukemia. The sequenced DNA: TGTGCCAGCAGCCCAGTGACAGGAGAGGAGCTGTTTTTT. It is translated as CASSPVTGEELFF.